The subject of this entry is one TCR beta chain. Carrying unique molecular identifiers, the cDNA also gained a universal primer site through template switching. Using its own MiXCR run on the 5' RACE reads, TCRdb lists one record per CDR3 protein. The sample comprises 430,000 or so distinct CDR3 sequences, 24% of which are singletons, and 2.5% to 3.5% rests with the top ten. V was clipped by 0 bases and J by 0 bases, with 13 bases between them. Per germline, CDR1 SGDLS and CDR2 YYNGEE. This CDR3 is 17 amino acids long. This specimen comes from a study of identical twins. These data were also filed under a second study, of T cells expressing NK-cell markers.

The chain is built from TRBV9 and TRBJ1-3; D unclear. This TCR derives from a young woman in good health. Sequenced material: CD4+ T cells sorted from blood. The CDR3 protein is CASSVVGRQNSGNTIYF. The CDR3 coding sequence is TGTGCCAGCAGCGTAGTTGGGAGGCAAAACTCTGGAAACACCATATATTTT.